This TCR beta chain stems from a study of cytomegalovirus exposure and HLA in healthy donors. Primers: 60 Vbeta forward and 13 Jbeta reverse. Libraries were prepared by immunoSEQ multiplex PCR; TCRdb keeps only in-frame clonotypes and omits some of them. There are roughly 60,000 clones in the sample; about 70% occur only once, and around 19% lies in the top ten. Whole-study results and caveats: Most sequenced TCRs were rare (though some public TCRs occurred in many donors).

CDR3 length: 14 residues. Germline loops: CDR1 SGHRS, CDR2 YFSETQ. V was trimmed by 3 bases and J by 4 bases, leaving 13 bases between them. This clone appeared a few times. Its antigen is currently unknown. V and J are TRBV5-1 and TRBJ2-5; a possible D gene is TRBD2 (6 bases). This receptor was identified in a woman aged 55-69 years in good health and CMV-seropositive. What was sequenced was PBMCs. The CDR3 protein is CASSWGEPGETQYF. CDR3 bases: TGCGCCAGCAGCTGGGGGGAGCCGGGAGAGACCCAGTACTTC.